Below, 13 T cell receptor beta chains from the same sample are listed, as sequenced in a study of control samples from healthy donors and cancer patients. Profiled with immunoSEQ multiplex PCR; TCRdb holds only in-frame clones, not every one. The sample comprises roughly 220,000 clones, roughly 94% of which are singletons, and approximately 1.5% rests with the top ten. The specimen was blood. The receptors derive from a man aged 45-60 years in good health.

This chain uses TRBV5-1 with TRBJ2-3; 7 nucleotides match TRBD1. There are 14 residues in the CDR3. Germline-derived CDR1 and CDR2 are SGHRS and YFSETQ. With 4 bases clipped from V and 5 bases from J, the junction kept 7 bases outside the gene matches. The CDR3 loop reads CASSPTTGQDTQYF. The CDR3 coding sequence is TGCGCCAGCAGCCCTACGACAGGGCAAGATACGCAGTATTTT.

This rearrangement joins TRBV20-1 to TRBJ1-1, with unresolved D. The length of the CDR3 is 12 residues. CDR1 and CDR2 from the germline V gene are DFQATT and SNEGSKA (reference sequence). Trimming shortened V by 5 bases and J by 5 bases, and 12 bases separated the two germline ends. In nucleotides, the CDR3 is TGCAGTGCTCGTGTCGGCCAAACTGAAGCTTTCTTT. Amino acid sequence: CSARVGQTEAFF.

The chain is built from TRBV18 and TRBJ1-5; weak D call: TRBD1 (5 bases). Germline values: CDR1 KGHSH, CDR2 LQKENI. The CDR3 length is 17 residues. V was clipped by 3 bases and J by 0 bases, with 15 bases between them. The CDR3 loop is CASSPRGGAGSNQPQHF. Written as DNA, the CDR3 is TGTGCCAGCTCACCCCGTGGAGGGGCGGGTAGCAATCAGCCCCAGCATTTT. The whole variable domain, remainder taken from reference TRBV18 and TRBJ1-5, is NAGVMQNPRHLVRRRGQEARLRCSPMKGHSHVYWYRQLPEEGLKFMVYLQKENIIDESGMPKERFSAEFPKEGPSILRIQQVVRGDSAAYFCASSPRGGAGSNQPQHFGDGTRLSIL.

J is TRBJ2-6 and V is TRBV24-1, with D possibly being TRBD1 (6 bases). The CDR3 consists of 16 residues. Trimming left V 3 bases short and J 0 bases short, with 8 bases between. CDR1 KGHDR and CDR2 SFDVKD come from the germline V gene. CDR3 bases: TGTGCCACCAGTGATGGACAGCTCTCTGGGGCCAACGTCCTGACTTTC. Its translation is CATSDGQLSGANVLTF.

In its sample, this clone was seen a few times. The CDR3 DNA follows: TGTGCCAGCAGCTTTGATGACAGATCCCAGCATTTT. It codes for CASSFDDRSQHF. The chain uses TRBV7-9 and TRBJ1-5; possibly TRBD1 for D (5 bases). CDR3 size: 12 residues. Trimming cost V 3 bases and J 11 bases, with 11 bases left between them. Germline-derived CDR1 and CDR2 are SEHNR and FQNEAQ (reference sequence).

The chain joins TRBV6-1 to TRBJ1-2; D gene ambiguous. V was shortened by 3 bases and J by 7 bases, with 6 bases between the two germline ends. CDR1 is MNHNS and CDR2 is SASEGT in the germline V gene. This CDR3 contains 11 residues. DNA of the CDR3: TGTGCCAGCAGTGATCTAGCTGGCTACACCTTC. Protein product: CASSDLAGYTF.

This clone has just one count. The chain carries TRBV3-1 (or the pseudogene TRBV3-2) and TRBJ1-1; TRBD1 matches 7 bases. Germline CDR1 reads LGHDT; CDR2 reads YNNKEL (reference sequence). The CDR3 loop spans 15 amino acids. Unmatched junction bases numbered 9, after V lost 5 bases and J lost 3 bases. This CDR3 is CASSLAQGGDTEAFF. The CDR3 region has the DNA TGTGCCAGCAGCTTAGCTCAGGGGGGGGACACTGAAGCTTTCTTT.

The CDR3 sequence is CASSLGLAGGGTSLTDTQYF. CDR3 DNA sequence: TGCGCCAGCAGCCTCGGACTAGCGGGGGGTGGGACGAGTCTGACAGATACGCAGTATTTT. The V call is TRBV5-1, the J call TRBJ2-3; 14 bases map to TRBD2. The trim removed 4 bases at V and 3 bases at J, leaving 16 bases unmatched. Germline V gene data show CDR1 as SGHRS and CDR2 as YFSETQ. The CDR3 sequence is 20 residues long. The full variable domain, completed using reference TRBV5-1 and TRBJ2-3, is KAGVTQTPRYLIKTRGQQVTLSCSPISGHRSVSWYQQTPGQGLQFLFEYFSETQRNKGNFPGRFSGRQFSNSRSEMNVSTLELGDSALYLCASSLGLAGGGTSLTDTQYFGPGTRLTVL.

The rearrangement joins TRBV10-1 to TRBJ2-2; TRBD2 aligns across 9 bases. V dropped 8 bases and J dropped 6; count of bases not matched to a gene: 1. Germline-derived CDR1 and CDR2 are WNHNN and SYGVQD (reference sequence). This CDR3 contains 12 residues. The DNA for the CDR3 is TGCGCCAGCCTAGCGGGGTCCGGGGAGCTGTTTTTT. It encodes CASLAGSGELFF.

This chain links TRBV5-1 with TRBJ1-4, with a tentative D call TRBD1 (5 bases). The CDR3 is made up of 13 amino acids. V lost 8 bases to trimming and J lost 4 bases, with 12 bases between them. CDR1 is SGHRS, CDR2 YFSETQ, per germline. The CDR3 region is CASRWGLNEKLFF. DNA of the CDR3: TGCGCCAGTAGGTGGGGCCTTAATGAAAAACTGTTTTTT.

The chain employs TRBV4-1 and TRBJ1-5; TRBD1 aligns across 7 bases. Losses at the gene ends were 4 bases for V and 5 bases for J; bases not matched to a gene: 2. The CDR3 runs 13 residues. Germline V gene sequence: CDR1 MGHRA, CDR2 YSYEKL. CDR3 loop: CASSPGGDQPQHF. The CDR3 DNA is TGCGCCAGCAGCCCAGGGGGGGATCAGCCCCAGCATTTT.

As concerns this clone: Other DNA sequences in this sample translate to the same CDR3. J is TRBJ2-5 and V is TRBV19; D gene uncertain. V was pared by 4 bases and J by 2 bases, with 8 bases between. The CDR3 covers 13 residues. Germline assignment: CDR1 LNHDA and CDR2 SQIVND (reference sequence). The CDR3 sequence is CASSTRGQETQYF. The CDR3 DNA reads TGTGCCAGTAGTACTCGTGGTCAAGAGACCCAGTACTTC.

The chain joins TRBV5-6 to TRBJ2-1; 8 nucleotides match TRBD2. The CDR3 totals 16 residues. Unmatched junction bases numbered 9, after V lost 3 bases and J lost 4 bases. The germline V gene encodes CDR1 SGHDT and CDR2 YYEEEE. The CDR3 DNA is TGTGCCAGCAGCTGGAACGGGGGGGCTGGGTACAATGAGCAGTTCTTC. This translates into CASSWNGGAGYNEQFF.